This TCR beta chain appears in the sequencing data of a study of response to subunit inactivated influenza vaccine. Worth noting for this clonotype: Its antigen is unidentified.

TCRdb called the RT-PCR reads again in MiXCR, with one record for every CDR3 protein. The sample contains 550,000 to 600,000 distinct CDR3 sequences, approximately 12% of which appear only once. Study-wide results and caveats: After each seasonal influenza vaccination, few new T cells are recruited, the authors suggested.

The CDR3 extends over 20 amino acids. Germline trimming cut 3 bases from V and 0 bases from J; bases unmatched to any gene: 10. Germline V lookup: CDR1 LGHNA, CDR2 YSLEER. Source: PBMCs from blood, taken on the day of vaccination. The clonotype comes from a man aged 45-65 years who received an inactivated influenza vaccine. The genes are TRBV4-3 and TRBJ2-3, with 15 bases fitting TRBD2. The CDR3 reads CASSHSTGLAGGPSTDTQYF. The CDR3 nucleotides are TGCGCCAGCAGCCACTCGACGGGACTAGCGGGGGGCCCTAGCACAGATACGCAGTATTTT.